This T cell receptor beta chain was documented in a study of blood T cells in healthy people across ages. The CDR3 spans 14 residues. Per germline, CDR1 DFQATT and CDR2 SNEGSKA (reference sequence). V was clipped by 6 bases and J by 2 bases; unmatched bases: 4. A sample-barcoded 5' primer and a J-beta primer mix were used in a second PCR of roughly 7 to 11 cycles. Via MiXCR, TCRdb re-called the 5' RACE reads, giving one row per CDR3 protein. The sample lists under 700,000 distinct CDR3 sequences; 20% to 30% were seen once. In this sample, this clonotype turned up a few times. These same records also appear under a second study, on T cells of mothers and their children.

The V call is TRBV20-1, the J call TRBJ2-5; 12 bases are a match to TRBD2. The sample was blood. This TCR was recovered from a boy under 18 in good health. DNA of the CDR3: TGCAGTGCCGCCGGGACTAGCGGGCAAGAGACCCAGTACTTC. Its protein is CSAAGTSGQETQYF.